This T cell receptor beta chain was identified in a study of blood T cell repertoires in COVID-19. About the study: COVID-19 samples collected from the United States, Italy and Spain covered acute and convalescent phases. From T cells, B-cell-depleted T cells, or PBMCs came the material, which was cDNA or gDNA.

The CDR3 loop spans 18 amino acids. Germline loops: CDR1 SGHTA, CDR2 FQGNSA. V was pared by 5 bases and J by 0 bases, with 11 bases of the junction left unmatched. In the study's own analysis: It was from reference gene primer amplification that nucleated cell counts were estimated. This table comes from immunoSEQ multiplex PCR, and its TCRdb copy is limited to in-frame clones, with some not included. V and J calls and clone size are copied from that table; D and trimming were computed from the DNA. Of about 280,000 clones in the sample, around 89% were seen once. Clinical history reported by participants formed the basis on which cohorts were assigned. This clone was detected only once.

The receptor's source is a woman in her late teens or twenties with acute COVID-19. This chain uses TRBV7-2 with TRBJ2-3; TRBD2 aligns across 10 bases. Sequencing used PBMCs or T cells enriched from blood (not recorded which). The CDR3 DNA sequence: TGTGCCAGCAGCCAAAGACTAGCGGGCCTGGGAAGCACAGATACGCAGTATTTT. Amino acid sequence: CASSQRLAGLGSTDTQYF.